This TCR beta chain comes out of a study of PD-1 blockade in classical Hodgkin lymphoma. Overall study findings and caveats: The study reported lower baseline TCR diversity in newly diagnosed patients than in healthy donors. CD4+ TCR diversity, unlike CD8+, climbed significantly by C4D1.

Data came from immunoSEQ multiplex PCR; TCRdb stores just in-frame clones and leaves some out. The table has approximately 15,000 clones, 65% to 85% seen once. With respect to this clone: Its antigen is still unknown.

All the patients suffered relapse after autologous stem cell transplantation, and brentuximab vedotin exposure differed. Patients showed best responses of complete response, partial response or progressive disease. There are 14 residues in the CDR3. V lost 1 base and J 6 bases, leaving 10 bases between the germline ends. The germline gives CDR1 MNHNS, CDR2 SASEGT. The source material was peripheral blood mononuclear cells (PBMCs), sampled at baseline. The sequence came from a human donor with classical Hodgkin lymphoma. The V and J genes are TRBV6-1 and TRBJ1-5; D call uncertain. CDR3 coding DNA: TGTGCCAGCAGTGAAGGGATAGGAGGTCAGCCCCAGCATTTT. Its translation is CASSEGIGGQPQHF.